One sample yielded the 29 T cell receptor beta chains listed below, sequenced in a study of cytomegalovirus exposure and HLA in healthy donors. TCRdb's copy holds only in-frame clones and misses some; the assay was immunoSEQ multiplex PCR. The profile shows some 250,000 clones, roughly 86% of them singletons. The material sequenced was PBMCs. The receptors were gathered from a woman aged 30 to 39 in good health and CMV-seropositive.

V and J are TRBV19 and TRBJ2-7; D gene unclear. The CDR3 has 11 amino acids. Germline V CDR1 and CDR2: LNHDA, SQIVND (reference sequence). In DNA, the CDR3 is TGTGTCCTAAACTTTCCATACGAGCAGTACTTC. Its protein product is CVLNFPYEQYF.

V gene TRBV6-6 combines with J gene TRBJ2-2; D not resolved. The V end lost 7 bases, the J end lost 2 bases, and 5 bases lay between the germline ends. CDR1 and CDR2 from the germline V gene are MNHNY and SVGAGI (reference sequence). The CDR3 length is 12 residues. For the CDR3, the DNA is TGTGCCAGCACCTTAAACACCGGGGAGCTGTTTTTT. Translation: CASTLNTGELFF.

The chain carries TRBV6-1 and TRBJ1-2; the D is unclear. Germline assignment: CDR1 MNHNS and CDR2 SASEGT. V lost 5 bases and J 3 bases, leaving 10 bases between the germline ends. This CDR3 has 13 residues. The CDR3 is CASSSGQYYGYTF. In DNA form, the CDR3 reads TGTGCCAGCAGTAGTGGGCAGTACTATGGCTACACCTTC.

A single count supports this clone. The V and J genes are TRBV7-8 and TRBJ2-3; D is unresolved. The CDR3 totals 14 residues. With 2 bases removed from V and 8 bases from J, the gap between germline ends came to 14 bases. Per the germline V gene, CDR1 is SGHVS and CDR2 is FQNEAQ. This CDR3 is CASSLRLATATQYF. CDR3 DNA sequence: TGTGCCAGCAGCTTACGTTTAGCAACTGCTACGCAGTATTTT.

The V and J genes are TRBV9 and TRBJ2-7; 9 bases are shared with TRBD2. V trimming: 2 bases; J trimming: 2 bases; junction bases outside the gene matches: 8. Germline-derived CDR1 and CDR2 are SGDLS and YYNGEE. The CDR3 sequence is 16 residues long. The CDR3 nucleotides are TGTGCCAGCAGCGTCGGCAGCGGGGGGTGGACCTACGAGCAGTACTTC. This codes for CASSVGSGGWTYEQYF.

This chain uses TRBV6-5 with TRBJ1-1; 8 positions agree with TRBD1. The CDR3 length is 12 residues. J lost 12 bases, V lost 6 bases, and 9 bases had no gene match. The germline V gene encodes CDR1 MNHEY and CDR2 SVGAGI. This chain's CDR3 is CASSQTGGGPFF. Here the CDR3 DNA reads TGTGCCAGCAGCCAAACAGGGGGTGGACCTTTCTTT.

This rearrangement joins TRBV28 to TRBJ2-5; 9 nucleotides align to TRBD2. The J segment lost 4 bases and the V segment lost 6 bases, leaving 6 bases of the junction unmatched. Per germline, CDR1 MDHEN and CDR2 SYDVKM. This CDR3 has 14 amino acids. The CDR3 protein is CASSQFSGRETQYF. The CDR3 bases are TGTGCCAGCAGCCAATTTAGCGGGAGAGAGACCCAGTACTTC. Together with reference TRBV28 and TRBJ2-5, the CDR3 gives the full variable domain: DVKVTQSSRYLVKRTGEKVFLECVQDMDHENMFWYRQDPGLGLRLIYFSYDVKMKEKGDIPEGYSVSREKKERFSLILESASTNQTSMYLCASSQFSGRETQYFGPGTRLLVL.

The chain links TRBV28 to TRBJ1-4; maybe TRBD1 (6 bases). Germline assignment: CDR1 MDHEN and CDR2 SYDVKM. Trimming cost V 5 bases and J 3 bases, with 10 bases left between them. This CDR3 has 14 amino acids. The CDR3 nucleotides read TGTGCCAGCAGTCAACAGGGTTCTAATGAAAAACTGTTTTTT. It translates to CASSQQGSNEKLFF.

V and J are TRBV19 and TRBJ2-7; 10 nucleotides agree with TRBD1. V lost 5 bases to trimming and J lost 2 bases; unmatched junction nucleotides: 6. The CDR3 totals 15 residues. Germline CDR1 is LNHDA and CDR2 is SQIVND (reference sequence). In nucleotides, the CDR3 is TGTGCCAGTAGTTATCGGACAGGGGGGACCTACGAGCAGTACTTC. This codes for CASSYRTGGTYEQYF.

The V and J genes are TRBV5-1 and TRBJ2-7; 9 bases fit TRBD1. Germline CDR1 SGHRS, CDR2 YFSETQ. The CDR3 has 16 residues. Trimming cost V 0 bases and J 4 bases; bases outside gene matches: 8. In DNA, the CDR3 is TGCGCCAGCAGCTTGGTGGGGGGACAGGGATGGTACGAGCAGTACTTC. It yields the protein CASSLVGGQGWYEQYF.

DNA of the CDR3: TGTGCCTGGAGTGGGAGGACAGTGCGTTACGAGCAGTACTTC. Protein: CAWSGRTVRYEQYF. This chain links TRBV30 with TRBJ2-7, with D perhaps TRBD1 (6 bases). Germline CDR1 GTSNPN, CDR2 SVGIG (reference sequence). The CDR3 consists of 14 residues. V shed 1 base and J shed 4 bases, with 14 bases lying between them.

The chain joins TRBV7-3 to TRBJ2-5, with 7 bases matching TRBD1. This CDR3 region has 15 residues. Germline V lookup: CDR1 SGHTA, CDR2 FQGTGA. The ends lost 5 bases at V and 4 bases at J; junction bases unmatched: 10. The CDR3 DNA sequence: TGTGCCAGCAGCCGCGAACCGGACAGGCGAGAGACCCAGTACTTC. This translates into CASSREPDRRETQYF.

The rearrangement links TRBV29-1 to TRBJ1-1; D remains unclear. Germline CDR1 and CDR2: SQVTM and ANQGSEA. V gave up 5 bases and J gave up 2 bases, with 12 bases separating them. This CDR3 contains 13 residues. CDR3 amino acids: CSVLPRLNTEAFF. In DNA form, the CDR3 reads TGCAGCGTTTTGCCCCGACTCAACACTGAAGCTTTCTTT.

This chain connects TRBV30 to TRBJ2-5; 15 nucleotides align to TRBD2. The DNA end lines up better with TRBJ2-7; the J call may be wrong. The CDR3 loop spans 16 amino acids. Germline V gives CDR1 GTSNPN, CDR2 SVGIG (reference sequence). CDR3 loop: CAWTGLAGGWGNEQYF. Here the CDR3 DNA reads TGTGCCTGGACTGGACTAGCGGGAGGGTGGGGGAACGAGCAGTACTTC.

V usage is TRBV2 and J usage is TRBJ2-3; 15 positions match TRBD2. The CDR3 sequence is 16 residues long. In germline, CDR1 is SNHLY, CDR2 FYNNEI. Trimming at V came to 6 bases and at J to 5 bases, leaving 6 bases not matched to a gene. The CDR3 loop reads CASRAGLAGGVDTQYF. CDR3 nucleotide sequence: TGTGCCAGCAGAGCCGGACTAGCGGGAGGGGTAGATACGCAGTATTTT.

The chain carries TRBV19 and TRBJ2-7; 14 positions agree with TRBD2. The CDR3 runs to 15 residues. J was trimmed by 3 bases and V by 3 bases; bases with no gene match: 1. The V gene's germline CDR1 is LNHDA and CDR2 SQIVND (reference sequence). The CDR3 bases are TGTGCCAGTAGTATGGGACTAGCGGGAGTCTACGAGCAGTACTTC. This sequence encodes CASSMGLAGVYEQYF.

The J gene is TRBJ2-2, the V gene TRBV5-4, with 10 bases fitting TRBD1. CDR1 is SGHNT and CDR2 is YYREEE in the germline V gene (reference sequence). The CDR3 is 16 amino acids. V shed 2 bases and J 5 bases; nucleotides not matched to a gene: 6. The CDR3 bases are TGTGCCAGCAGCTTTTTCGACAGGGGGCTTACCGGGGAGCTGTTTTTT. Its protein product is CASSFFDRGLTGELFF.

The chain joins TRBV5-4 to TRBJ2-3; D is possibly TRBD2 (6 bases). With 7 bases removed from V and 5 bases from J, the gap between germline ends came to 23 bases. Germline V CDR1 and CDR2: SGHNT, YYREEE (reference sequence). The CDR3 is 16 residues long. Here the CDR3 reads CASSDPTRGEGDTQYF. DNA for the CDR3: TGTGCCAGCTCCGACCCGACTAGAGGAGAGGGAGATACGCAGTATTTT.

V gene TRBV6-5 combines with J gene TRBJ2-7; 9 bases match TRBD1. V lost 6 bases, J lost 3 bases, and 6 bases stayed unmatched. The CDR3 runs to 14 residues. CDR1 and CDR2 (germline): MNHEY, SVGAGI. The CDR3 DNA reads as TGTGCCAGCAGGGCACAGGGGGCATTCTACGAGCAGTACTTC. This translates into CASRAQGAFYEQYF.

This chain connects TRBV30 to TRBJ1-2, with 8 bases aligning to TRBD1. V shed 6 bases and J 6 bases; nucleotides not matched to a gene: 9. This CDR3 spans 13 amino acids. CDR1 is GTSNPN, CDR2 SVGIG, per germline (reference sequence). CDR3 nucleotide sequence: TGTGCCTGCGTACAGGGGGTTCCGGATGGCTACACCTTC. Protein: CACVQGVPDGYTF.

This chain links TRBV7-3 with TRBJ2-5; D possibly corresponds to TRBD2 (5 bases). Trimming shortened V by 0 bases and J by 9 bases, and 14 bases separated the two germline ends. Germline values: CDR1 SGHTA, CDR2 FQGTGA. There are 14 residues in the CDR3. CDR3 loop: CASSLTPTDGAQYF. In DNA form, the CDR3 reads TGTGCCAGCAGCTTAACTCCAACGGACGGGGCCCAGTACTTC.

The chain couples TRBV6-6 to TRBJ2-7; 15 bases are shared with TRBD2. V shed 5 bases, J shed 5 bases, and the junction held 4 bases outside the gene matches. The CDR3 totals 15 residues. Germline values: CDR1 MNHNY, CDR2 SVGAGI (reference sequence). The CDR3 here is CASSRGTSGRNEQYF. The CDR3 DNA sequence: TGTGCCAGCAGTCGTGGGACTAGCGGGAGGAACGAGCAGTACTTC.

The CDR3, as DNA: TGTGCCAGCAGCCCCAGACTACACACAGATACGCAGTATTTT. It encodes CASSPRLHTDTQYF. This sequence joins TRBV7-2 and TRBJ2-3, with D possibly being TRBD2 (5 bases). From germline, CDR1 is SGHTA and CDR2 FQGNSA. The CDR3 loop spans 14 amino acids. The V gene lost 5 bases and the J gene lost 2 bases, with 11 bases spanning the gap.

This chain uses TRBV28 with TRBJ2-6, with TRBD2 matching 7 bases. The length of the CDR3 is 15 residues. Unmatched junction bases numbered 7, after V lost 9 bases and J lost 2 bases. Germline loops: CDR1 MDHEN, CDR2 SYDVKM. Here the CDR3 reads CASGGAGTGANVLTF. CDR3 in DNA: TGTGCCAGTGGCGGAGCGGGAACTGGGGCCAACGTCCTGACTTTC. The full variable domain, its missing parts supplied by reference TRBV28 and TRBJ2-6, is DVKVTQSSRYLVKRTGEKVFLECVQDMDHENMFWYRQDPGLGLRLIYFSYDVKMKEKGDIPEGYSVSREKKERFSLILESASTNQTSMYLCASGGAGTGANVLTFGAGSRLTVL.

This chain connects TRBV19 to TRBJ2-7; 9 bases align to TRBD2. CDR3 size: 14 residues. The germline gives CDR1 LNHDA, CDR2 SQIVND (reference sequence). Losses at the gene ends were 5 bases for V and 3 bases for J; bases not matched to a gene: 5. CDR3 in DNA: TGTGCCAGTAGTCGAATAGCGGGAGACTACGAGCAGTACTTC. It translates to CASSRIAGDYEQYF.

This clone was picked up one time. This chain links TRBV10-2 with TRBJ2-1, with TRBD2 matching 10 bases. The germline gives CDR1 WSHSY, CDR2 SAAADI. The CDR3 length is 15 residues. V shed 4 bases and J 4 bases; nucleotides not matched to a gene: 4. This CDR3 reads CASSGEAGGYNEQFF. CDR3 coding DNA: TGCGCCAGCAGTGGGGAAGCGGGAGGGTACAATGAGCAGTTCTTC.

This rearrangement joins TRBV2 to TRBJ2-3; D may be TRBD2 (5 bases). V was cut by 6 bases and J by 5 bases, with 6 bases left in between. CDR1 is SNHLY, CDR2 FYNNEI, per germline. This CDR3 region has 11 residues. CDR3 amino acids: CASSRGDTQYF. The CDR3, as DNA: TGTGCCAGCAGCCGGGGAGATACGCAGTATTTT.

The chain couples TRBV27 to TRBJ2-4; D might be TRBD1 (5 bases). The CDR3 has 13 amino acids. From germline, CDR1 is MNHEY and CDR2 SMNVEV (reference sequence). Deletions cut 8 bases from V and 8 bases from J, with 16 bases between. Here the CDR3 reads CASAVPGLDIQYF. The CDR3 region has the DNA TGTGCCAGCGCCGTTCCAGGGCTAGACATTCAGTACTTC.

The chain has TRBV7-9 and TRBJ2-7; D might be TRBD1 (5 bases). The V end was cut by 0 bases, the J end by 4 bases, with 10 bases between. The germline CDR1 and CDR2 sequences are SEHNR and FQNEAQ (reference sequence). This CDR3 spans 14 amino acids. The CDR3 reads CASSLAGAPYEQYF. DNA for the CDR3: TGTGCCAGCAGCTTAGCTGGGGCTCCGTACGAGCAGTACTTC.